The T cell receptor (beta chain) described here comes from a study of T cells after yellow fever vaccination. This clonotype was counted between two and nine times. TCRdb re-derived calls from the 5' RACE reads in MiXCR, one entry per CDR3 protein. The data contain some 340,000 distinct CDR3 sequences, about 10% of them singletons. The CDR3 runs 19 residues. V was shortened by 0 bases and J by 0 bases, with 18 bases between the two germline ends. The germline CDR1 and CDR2 sequences are MNHEY and SVGAGI. The chain couples TRBV6-5 to TRBJ2-1; D assignment may be TRBD1 or TRBD2 (5 bases each). This specimen was CD4+ T cells sorted from PBMCs, taken 45 days after the yellow fever booster vaccination. This sequence originates from a young man who received the YFV17D yellow fever vaccine. This CDR3 reads CASSYSGVGGKVSYNEQFF. The CDR3 bases are TGTGCCAGCAGTTACTCGGGGGTTGGGGGAAAGGTCTCCTACAATGAGCAGTTCTTC.